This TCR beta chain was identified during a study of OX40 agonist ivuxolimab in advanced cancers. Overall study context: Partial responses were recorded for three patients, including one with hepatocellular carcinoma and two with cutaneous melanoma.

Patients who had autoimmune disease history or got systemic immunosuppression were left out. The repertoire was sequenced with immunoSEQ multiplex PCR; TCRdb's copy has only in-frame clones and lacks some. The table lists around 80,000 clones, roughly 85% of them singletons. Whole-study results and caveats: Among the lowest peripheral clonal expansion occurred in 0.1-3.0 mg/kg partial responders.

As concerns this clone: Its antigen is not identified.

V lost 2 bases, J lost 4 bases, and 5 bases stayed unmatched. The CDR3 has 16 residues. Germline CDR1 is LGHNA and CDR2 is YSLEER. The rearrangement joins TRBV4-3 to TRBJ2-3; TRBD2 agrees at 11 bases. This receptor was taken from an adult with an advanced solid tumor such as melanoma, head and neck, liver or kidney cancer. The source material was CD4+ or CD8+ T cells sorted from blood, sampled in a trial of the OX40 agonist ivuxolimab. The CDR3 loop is CASSQQTSGIADTQYF. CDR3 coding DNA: TGCGCCAGCAGCCAACAGACTAGCGGGATAGCAGATACGCAGTATTTT.